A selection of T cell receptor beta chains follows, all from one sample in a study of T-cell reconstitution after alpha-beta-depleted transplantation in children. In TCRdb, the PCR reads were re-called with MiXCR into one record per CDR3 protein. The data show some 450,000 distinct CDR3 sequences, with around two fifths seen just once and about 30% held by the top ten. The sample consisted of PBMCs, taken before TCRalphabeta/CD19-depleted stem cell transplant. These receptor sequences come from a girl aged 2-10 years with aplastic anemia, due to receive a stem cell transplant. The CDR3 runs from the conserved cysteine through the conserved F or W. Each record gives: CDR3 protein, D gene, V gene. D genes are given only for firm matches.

CDR3 protein: CASSRAGQGNTEAFF
D gene: TRBD1
V gene: TRBV7-9

CDR3 protein: CASSPGWIDTEAFF
D gene: .
V gene: TRBV6-1

CDR3 protein: CALSFSGRARRELFF
D gene: TRBD2
V gene: TRBV30

CDR3 protein: CASSLDRGPPDTQYF
D gene: TRBD1
V gene: TRBV5-1

CDR3 protein: CASRFSRLYEQYF
D gene: .
V gene: TRBV12-2

CDR3 protein: CATSRSGRGGSGNQPQHF
D gene: TRBD1
V gene: TRBV15

CDR3 protein: CASSLGLAALDTQYF
D gene: TRBD2
V gene: TRBV5-6

CDR3 protein: CSAVLKPGPDTQYF
D gene: .
V gene: TRBV20-1

CDR3 protein: CASSPGEAEQYF
D gene: .
V gene: TRBV18

CDR3 protein: CASPTGGGELFF
D gene: TRBD1
V gene: TRBV5-1

CDR3 protein: CASSLGLGGKKTDTQYF
D gene: TRBD2
V gene: TRBV7-3

CDR3 protein: CASSLGQENYGYTF
D gene: .
V gene: TRBV18

CDR3 protein: CASSFHTSYGYTF
D gene: .
V gene: TRBV12-3/TRBV12-4

CDR3 protein: CSGRDTYEQYF
D gene: .
V gene: TRBV29-1

CDR3 protein: CASSLATAGYYGYTF
D gene: .
V gene: TRBV7-2

CDR3 protein: CSASSGRAFGEQYF
D gene: TRBD2
V gene: TRBV20-1

CDR3 protein: CSARASVGNSPLHF
D gene: .
V gene: TRBV20-1

CDR3 protein: CASSQGLSSAFSNEQFF
D gene: .
V gene: TRBV4-2

CDR3 protein: CASSLSGNKNTEAFF
D gene: .
V gene: TRBV5-1

CDR3 protein: CASSPPGGVSYEQYF
D gene: TRBD2
V gene: TRBV18

CDR3 protein: CSARDRTGWDEKLFF
D gene: TRBD1
V gene: TRBV20-1

CDR3 protein: CRGARGGEEETQYF
D gene: .
V gene: TRBV20-1

CDR3 protein: CSARPAGGNADTQYF
D gene: TRBD2
V gene: TRBV20-1

CDR3 protein: CASSFILQALYSETHYF
D gene: .
V gene: TRBV12-3/TRBV12-4

CDR3 protein: CASSPRQGAEYEQYF
D gene: TRBD1
V gene: TRBV28

CDR3 protein: CASSPTGDTEAFF
D gene: .
V gene: TRBV18

CDR3 protein: CASSTGGTSYEQYF
D gene: .
V gene: TRBV5-6

CDR3 protein: CSAYDRGRPREQYF
D gene: TRBD1
V gene: TRBV20-1

CDR3 protein: CASSQLQGLQPQHF
D gene: .
V gene: TRBV6-1

CDR3 protein: CASRESDLSYEQYF
D gene: .
V gene: TRBV6-1

CDR3 protein: CASRRASNYGYTF
D gene: .
V gene: TRBV6-1

CDR3 protein: CASSWGQGGNSNQPQHF
D gene: TRBD1
V gene: TRBV6-5

CDR3 protein: CASSLAPGPEQYF
D gene: .
V gene: TRBV7-9

CDR3 protein: CSADWGLAGARSYNEQFF
D gene: TRBD2
V gene: TRBV20-1

CDR3 protein: CASTEAAASSYNEQFF
D gene: .
V gene: TRBV6-1

CDR3 protein: CASSSGTPSYNEQFF
D gene: .
V gene: TRBV5-1

CDR3 protein: CASSLGSSRVTEAFF
D gene: .
V gene: TRBV5-1

CDR3 protein: CASSRTGANTEAFF
D gene: .
V gene: TRBV3-1

CDR3 protein: CASTTSYNSPLHF
D gene: .
V gene: TRBV28

CDR3 protein: CSARDQTGSDYGYTF
D gene: TRBD1
V gene: TRBV20-1

CDR3 protein: CSARLPGLAGTYNEQFF
D gene: TRBD2
V gene: TRBV20-1

CDR3 protein: CSAGGPFNYGYTF
D gene: .
V gene: TRBV29-1

CDR3 protein: CASWTGGNLVEQYF
D gene: TRBD1
V gene: TRBV28

CDR3 protein: CASRGRRGQGYTGELFF
D gene: TRBD1
V gene: TRBV9

CDR3 protein: CASSEVVSYNEQFF
D gene: .
V gene: TRBV2

CDR3 protein: CASTEQGNYEQYF
D gene: .
V gene: TRBV27

CDR3 protein: CASSSSGRQGGTDTQYF
D gene: TRBD1
V gene: TRBV7-2

CDR3 protein: CSVANSGGLYNEQFF
D gene: TRBD2
V gene: TRBV29-1

CDR3 protein: CASSYSGLVFF
D gene: .
V gene: TRBV6-5

CDR3 protein: CASSSRQGGQPQHF
D gene: TRBD1
V gene: TRBV7-2

CDR3 protein: CSAQRRDYEQYF
D gene: .
V gene: TRBV20-1

CDR3 protein: CASSSGTGSGGTDTQYF
D gene: TRBD1
V gene: TRBV7-6

CDR3 protein: CSALREVDEQYF
D gene: .
V gene: TRBV29-1

CDR3 protein: CASSEKYTQYF
D gene: .
V gene: TRBV2

CDR3 protein: CASSYSGGTQETQYF
D gene: TRBD2
V gene: TRBV6-5

CDR3 protein: CASSSRLARNTGELFF
D gene: TRBD2
V gene: TRBV7-3

CDR3 protein: CASSFFGTADIQYF
D gene: TRBD1
V gene: TRBV11-1

CDR3 protein: CASSTTTGELFF
D gene: .
V gene: TRBV19

CDR3 protein: CSARYSGRVYEQYF
D gene: TRBD2
V gene: TRBV20-1

CDR3 protein: CASSPTWGLGYNEQFF
D gene: TRBD2
V gene: TRBV7-3